This T cell receptor beta chain originates from a study of beta chain features in type 1 diabetes. Study conclusions and caveats: VDJ junctions from patients with type 1 diabetes contained fewer insertions and more deletions. Shortening that was moderate but significant affected the TCRB CDR3s of Type 1 diabetes patients in all four CD4+ subsets.

The ends were cut back, 3 bases at V and 2 bases at J, with 15 bases in the middle. Germline lookup yields CDR1 SGHRS and CDR2 YFSETQ. The CDR3 is 16 amino acids. Concerning this clone: What it binds is not known.

Reverse transcribing all isolated RNA meant expressed TCRB transcripts were sequenced. TCRdb's table, derived via immunoSEQ multiplex PCR, lists solely in-frame clones and lacks some. The repertoire has around 500,000 clones, around 10% of them found once; the top ten carry less than 0.06%. CD45RO/CCR7/CD25/CD127/CD95/CD27 separated CD4+ naive, central memory, regulatory and stem cell-like memory cells by sorting. Sequenced material: naive CD4+ T cells from blood. This TCR was sampled from a woman in her late teens or twenties in good health. The chain carries TRBV5-1 and TRBJ2-1; D possibly uses TRBD1 or TRBD2 (5 bases each). The CDR3 reads CASSSQGPGAYNEQFF. The CDR3 DNA reads TGCGCCAGCAGCTCCCAGGGACCCGGGGCCTACAATGAGCAGTTCTTC.